A single sample is the source of the 4 T cell receptor beta chains below, sequenced in a study of cytomegalovirus exposure and HLA in healthy donors. 60 Vbeta and 13 Jbeta primers were used in PCR. Libraries were prepared by immunoSEQ multiplex PCR; TCRdb keeps only in-frame clonotypes and omits some of them. Seen in this sample are roughly 77,000 clones; the ten most common clones hold roughly 5%. Material: PBMCs. These TCRs come from a man aged 30 to 45 in good health and CMV-seronegative.

This chain uses TRBV11-2 with TRBJ2-2, with D unresolved. Per the germline V gene, CDR1 is SGHAT and CDR2 is FQNNGV. Trimming stripped 7 bases from V and 3 bases from J, with 9 bases between. This CDR3 has 13 amino acids. CDR3: CASTQSHTGELFF. The CDR3 coding sequence is TGTGCCAGCACCCAATCCCACACCGGGGAGCTGTTTTTT.

For the CDR3, the DNA is TGTGCTAGTGGTTTGGTTACAGGGGGCGCGACGGGTCAGTACTTC. This sequence encodes CASGLVTGGATGQYF. The J gene is TRBJ2-7, the V gene TRBV12-5, with 9 bases identical to TRBD1. Germline-derived CDR1 and CDR2 are LGHNT and FRNRAP. The CDR3 spans 15 residues. V was pared by 0 bases and J by 10 bases, with 10 bases of the junction left unmatched.

The rearrangement links TRBV7-2 to TRBJ1-2; perhaps TRBD1 as D (5 bases). This CDR3 contains 15 residues. Germline V gives CDR1 SGHTA, CDR2 FQGNSA. V dropped 5 bases and J dropped 8 bases, with 21 bases sitting between them. The CDR3: CASSGGGAGDLGYTF. DNA of the CDR3: TGTGCCAGCAGCGGAGGCGGGGCTGGAGACCTCGGCTACACCTTC.

This chain connects TRBV11-3 to TRBJ2-5; 11 positions agree with TRBD2. The germline CDR1 and CDR2 sequences are SGHNT and YENEEA. The CDR3 spans 17 residues. The J segment lost 1 base and the V segment lost 4 bases, leaving 8 bases of the junction unmatched. DNA of the CDR3: TGTGCCAGCAGCTGGGGGACGACTAGCGGGACCCAAGAGACCCAGTACTTC. This sequence encodes CASSWGTTSGTQETQYF. The whole variable domain, filled in from reference TRBV11-3 and TRBJ2-5, reads EAGVVQSPRYKIIEKKQPVAFWCNPISGHNTLYWYLQNLGQGPELLIRYENEEAVDDSQLPKDRFSAERLKGVDSTLKIQPAELGDSAVYLCASSWGTTSGTQETQYFGPGTRLLVL.